The rows below give T cell receptor beta chains drawn from one sample of a study of T cell changes during pregnancy in multiple sclerosis. This table comes from immunoSEQ multiplex PCR, and its TCRdb copy is limited to in-frame clones, with some not included. The table includes approximately 51,000 clones, around 94% detected once. The sample consisted of CD4+ T cells from peripheral blood mononuclear cells, taken in the second trimester of pregnancy. These receptors came from a female donor with multiple sclerosis, enrolled in a pregnancy study. CDR3s include the opening cysteine and the closing phenylalanine or tryptophan. A D gene is named only where the DNA matches it firmly. Rows may omit the clone size; those that give it use once, few, many or a size class.

j_gene,d_gene,v_gene,abundance,len,CDR3nt,CDR3aa
TRBJ2-3,NA,TRBV5-4,once,12,TGTGCCCCGGGGAGAAGCACAGATACGCAGTATTTT,CAPGRSTDTQYF
TRBJ1-2,TRBD1,TRBV2,NA,12,TGTGCCAGCAGTCCGGACAGGGACGGCTACACCTTC,CASSPDRDGYTF
TRBJ2-1,NA,TRBV9,NA,15,TGTGCCAGCACCAGAGGGGGTGGCTCCTACAATGAGCAGTTCTTC,CASTRGGGSYNEQFF
TRBJ1-3,NA,TRBV5-5,NA,17,TGTGCCAGCAGTCTACGACAGCAGGGGTTTTCGGGAAACACCATATATTTT,CASSLRQQGFSGNTIYF
TRBJ2-2,TRBD1,TRBV10-3,NA,16,TGTGCCACAAGGCCGGGACAGGGGGTCTCATCCGGGGAGCTGTTTTTT,CATRPGQGVSSGELFF
TRBJ2-5,TRBD1,TRBV4-2,NA,16,TGTGCCAGCAGCCCATACGGGACAGGGATCATAGAGACCCAGTACTTC,CASSPYGTGIIETQYF
TRBJ1-2,NA,TRBV4-3,NA,19,TGCGCCAGCAGCCAAGCCATGGGGGTACGGGGGGGCCCTTTCTATGGCTACACCTTC,CASSQAMGVRGGPFYGYTF
TRBJ1-1,NA,TRBV18,NA,13,TGTGCCAGCTCACCAGACAGCAACACTGAAGCTTTCTTT,CASSPDSNTEAFF
TRBJ2-3,TRBD2,TRBV7-3,NA,15,TGTGCCAGCAGCCCAGCGGGGGGAGCCACAGATACGCAGTATTTT,CASSPAGGATDTQYF
TRBJ2-2,NA,TRBV7-2,NA,14,TGTGCCAGCAGCCGGACTCGGATTTCGGGGGAGCTGTTTTTT,CASSRTRISGELFF
TRBJ2-1,TRBD1,TRBV9,NA,15,TGTGCCAGCAGCGCCCAAAGGGGGCTAGGGAATGAGCAGTTCTTC,CASSAQRGLGNEQFF
TRBJ1-2,NA,TRBV6-1,NA,10,TGTGCCAGCAGGGAGGTATCCTACACCTTC,CASREVSYTF
TRBJ1-5,TRBD1,TRBV19,NA,17,TGTGCCAGTAGTCACGACCGGGACAGGGGAGAGGATCAGCCCCAGCATTTT,CASSHDRDRGEDQPQHF
TRBJ1-3,NA,TRBV30,NA,14,TGTGCCTGGAGTGCGACAAGACGCGGAAACACCATATATTTT,CAWSATRRGNTIYF
TRBJ2-1,TRBD2,TRBV19,NA,15,TGTGCCAGTAGTATTTCCAGCGGGGGGATCAATGAGCAGTTCTTC,CASSISSGGINEQFF
TRBJ1-3,NA,TRBV6-6,once,16,TGTGCCAGCAGTCCCGTCGGGGGTTCCTCTGGAAACACCATATATTTT,CASSPVGGSSGNTIYF
TRBJ2-7,TRBD1,TRBV5-6,NA,14,TGTGCCAGCAGTCTGACAGGGGTGGTCCACGAGCAGTACTTC,CASSLTGVVHEQYF
TRBJ2-7,TRBD2,TRBV2,NA,14,TGTGCCAGCAGTGAAGCGCGGGAGGTTTACGAGCAGTACTTC,CASSEAREVYEQYF
TRBJ2-1,NA,TRBV5-1,once,15,TGCGCCAGCAGCTTGAATTTGGCCCCGTCCAATGAGCAGTTCTTC,CASSLNLAPSNEQFF
TRBJ2-5,NA,TRBV7-9,NA,14,TGTGCCAGCAGCTTGGGGGGTAGCAGGGAGACCCAGTACTTC,CASSLGGSRETQYF
TRBJ2-1,TRBD2,TRBV7-3,NA,15,TGTGCCAGCAGCTTGCAGCGGGGGGGCGTAAATGAGCAGTTCTTC,CASSLQRGGVNEQFF
TRBJ2-3,NA,TRBV19,NA,13,TGTGCCAGTGCCCTGAGGGGCACAGATACGCAGTATTTT,CASALRGTDTQYF